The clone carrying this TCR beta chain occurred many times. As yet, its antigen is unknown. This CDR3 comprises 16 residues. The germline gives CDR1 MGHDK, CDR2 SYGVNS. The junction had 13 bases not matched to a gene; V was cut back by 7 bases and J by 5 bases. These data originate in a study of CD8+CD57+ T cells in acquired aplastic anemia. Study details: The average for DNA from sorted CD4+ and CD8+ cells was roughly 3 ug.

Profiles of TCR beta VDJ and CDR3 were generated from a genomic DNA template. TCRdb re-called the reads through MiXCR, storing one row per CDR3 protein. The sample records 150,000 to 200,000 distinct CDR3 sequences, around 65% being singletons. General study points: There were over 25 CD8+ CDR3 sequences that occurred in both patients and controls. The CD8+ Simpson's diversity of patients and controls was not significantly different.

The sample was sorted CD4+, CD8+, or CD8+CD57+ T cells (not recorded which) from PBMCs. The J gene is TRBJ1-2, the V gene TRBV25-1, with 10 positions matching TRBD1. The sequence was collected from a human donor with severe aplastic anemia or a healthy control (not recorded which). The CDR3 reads CASTSDLPGQGYGYTF. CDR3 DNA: TGTGCCAGCACATCAGACTTACCGGGACAGGGGTATGGCTACACCTTC.